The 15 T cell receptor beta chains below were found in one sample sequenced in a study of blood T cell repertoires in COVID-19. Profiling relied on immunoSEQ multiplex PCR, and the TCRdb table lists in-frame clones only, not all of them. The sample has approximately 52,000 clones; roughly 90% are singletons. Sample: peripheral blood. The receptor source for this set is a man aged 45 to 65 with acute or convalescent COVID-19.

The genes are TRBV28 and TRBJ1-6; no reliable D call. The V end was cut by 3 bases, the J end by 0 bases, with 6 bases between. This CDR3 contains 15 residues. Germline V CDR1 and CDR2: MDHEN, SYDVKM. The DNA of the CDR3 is TGTGCCAGCAGTTTGAGCGTCTCCTATAATTCACCCCTCCACTTT. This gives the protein CASSLSVSYNSPLHF.

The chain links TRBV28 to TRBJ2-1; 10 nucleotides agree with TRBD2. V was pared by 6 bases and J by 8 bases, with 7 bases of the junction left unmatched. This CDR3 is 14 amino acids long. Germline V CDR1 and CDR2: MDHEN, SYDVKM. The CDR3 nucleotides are TGTGCCAGCAGAGTAGCGGGGGGTGGGGATGAGCAGTTCTTC. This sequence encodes CASRVAGGGDEQFF.

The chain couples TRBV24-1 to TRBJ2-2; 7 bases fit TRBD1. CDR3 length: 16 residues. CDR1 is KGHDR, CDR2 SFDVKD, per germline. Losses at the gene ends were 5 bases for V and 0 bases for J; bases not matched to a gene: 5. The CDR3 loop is CATSGTGAANTGELFF. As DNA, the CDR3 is TGTGCCACCAGTGGCACAGGGGCGGCGAACACCGGGGAGCTGTTTTTT.

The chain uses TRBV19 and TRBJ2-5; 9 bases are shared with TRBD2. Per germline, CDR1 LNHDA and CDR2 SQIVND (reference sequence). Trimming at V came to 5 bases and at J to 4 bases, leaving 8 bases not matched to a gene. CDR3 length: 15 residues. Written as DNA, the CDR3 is TGTGCCAGTAGTCAGCGGGGGGCCGGGGGAGAGACCCAGTACTTC. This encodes CASSQRGAGGETQYF. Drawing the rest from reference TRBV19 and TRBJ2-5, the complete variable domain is DGGITQSPKYLFRKEGQNVTLSCEQNLNHDAMYWYRQDPGQGLRLIYYSQIVNDFQKGDIAEGYSVSREKKESFPLTVTSAQKNPTAFYLCASSQRGAGGETQYFGPGTRLLVL.

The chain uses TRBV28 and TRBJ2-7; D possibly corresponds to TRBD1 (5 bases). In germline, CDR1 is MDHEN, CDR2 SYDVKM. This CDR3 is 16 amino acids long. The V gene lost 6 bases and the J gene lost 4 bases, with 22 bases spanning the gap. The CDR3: CASSLAWAGNSYEQYF. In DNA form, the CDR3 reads TGTGCCAGCAGCCTTGCGTGGGCAGGGAATAGTTACGAGCAGTACTTC. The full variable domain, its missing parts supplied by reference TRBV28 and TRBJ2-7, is DVKVTQSSRYLVKRTGEKVFLECVQDMDHENMFWYRQDPGLGLRLIYFSYDVKMKEKGDIPEGYSVSREKKERFSLILESASTNQTSMYLCASSLAWAGNSYEQYFGPGTRLTVT.

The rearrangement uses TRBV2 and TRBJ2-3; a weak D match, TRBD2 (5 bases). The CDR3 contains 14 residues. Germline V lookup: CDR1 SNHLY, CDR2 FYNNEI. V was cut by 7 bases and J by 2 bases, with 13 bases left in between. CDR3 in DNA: TGTGCCAGCAACGCTCGGAGGTTCACAGATACGCAGTATTTT. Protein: CASNARRFTDTQYF.

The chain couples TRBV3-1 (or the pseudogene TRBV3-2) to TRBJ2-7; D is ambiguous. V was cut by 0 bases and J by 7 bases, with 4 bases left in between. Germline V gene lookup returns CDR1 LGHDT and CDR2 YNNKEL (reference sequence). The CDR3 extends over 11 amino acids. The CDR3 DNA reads TGTGCCAGCAGCCAAGAGCGAGAGCAGTACTTC. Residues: CASSQEREQYF.

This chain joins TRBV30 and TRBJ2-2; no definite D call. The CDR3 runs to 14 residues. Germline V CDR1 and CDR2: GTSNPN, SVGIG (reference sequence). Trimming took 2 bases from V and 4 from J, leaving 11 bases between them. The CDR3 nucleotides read TGTGCCTGGAGTCATGGGCTTATCACCGGGGAGCTGTTTTTT. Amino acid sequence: CAWSHGLITGELFF.

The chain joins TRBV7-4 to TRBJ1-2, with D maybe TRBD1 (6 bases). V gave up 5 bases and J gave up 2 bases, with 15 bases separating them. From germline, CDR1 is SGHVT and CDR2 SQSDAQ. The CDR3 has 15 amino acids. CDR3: CASSPEDSQNYGYTF. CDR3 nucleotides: TGTGCCAGCAGCCCAGAGGACAGCCAGAACTATGGCTACACCTTC. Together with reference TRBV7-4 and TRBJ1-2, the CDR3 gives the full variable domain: GAGVSQSPRYKVAKRGRDVALRCDSISGHVTLYWYRQTLGQGSEVLTYSQSDAQRDKSGRPSGRFSAERPERSVSTLKIQRTEQGDSAVYLCASSPEDSQNYGYTFGSGTRLTVV.

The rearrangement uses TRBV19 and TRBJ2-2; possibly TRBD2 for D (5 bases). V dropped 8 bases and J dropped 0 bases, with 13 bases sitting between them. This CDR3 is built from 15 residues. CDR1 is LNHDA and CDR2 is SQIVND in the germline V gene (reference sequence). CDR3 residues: CASVRHGANTGELFF. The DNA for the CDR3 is TGTGCCAGTGTTCGACACGGGGCGAACACCGGGGAGCTGTTTTTT.

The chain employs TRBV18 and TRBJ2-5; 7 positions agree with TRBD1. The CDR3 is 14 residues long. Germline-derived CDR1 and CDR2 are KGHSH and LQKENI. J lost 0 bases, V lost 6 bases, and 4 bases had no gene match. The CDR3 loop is CASSPGTDQETQYF. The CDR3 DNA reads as TGTGCCAGCTCGCCGGGGACAGACCAAGAGACCCAGTACTTC. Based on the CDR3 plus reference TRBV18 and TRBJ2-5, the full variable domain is NAGVMQNPRHLVRRRGQEARLRCSPMKGHSHVYWYRQLPEEGLKFMVYLQKENIIDESGMPKERFSAEFPKEGPSILRIQQVVRGDSAAYFCASSPGTDQETQYFGPGTRLLVL.

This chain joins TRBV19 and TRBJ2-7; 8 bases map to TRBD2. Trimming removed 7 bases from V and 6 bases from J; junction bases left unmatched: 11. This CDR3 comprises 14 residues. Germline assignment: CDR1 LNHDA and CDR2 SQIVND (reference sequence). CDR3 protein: CASTPGGALSEQYF. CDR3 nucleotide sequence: TGTGCCAGTACCCCGGGGGGGGCCCTCTCCGAGCAGTACTTC.

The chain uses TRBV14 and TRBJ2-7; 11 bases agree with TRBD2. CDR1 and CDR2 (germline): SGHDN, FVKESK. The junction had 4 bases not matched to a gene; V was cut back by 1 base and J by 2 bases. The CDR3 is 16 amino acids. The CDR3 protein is CASSQGLAGGAYEQYF. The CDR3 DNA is TGTGCCAGCAGCCAAGGCCTAGCGGGGGGTGCCTACGAGCAGTACTTC.

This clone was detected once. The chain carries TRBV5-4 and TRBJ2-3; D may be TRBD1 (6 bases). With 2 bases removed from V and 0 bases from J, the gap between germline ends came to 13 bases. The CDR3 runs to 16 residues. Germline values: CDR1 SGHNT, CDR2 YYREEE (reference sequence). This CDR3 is CASSLSNRVSTDTQYF. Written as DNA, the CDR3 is TGTGCCAGCAGCTTATCCAACAGGGTTAGCACAGATACGCAGTATTTT. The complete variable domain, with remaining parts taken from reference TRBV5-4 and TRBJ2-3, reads ETGVTQSPTHLIKTRGQQVTLRCSSQSGHNTVSWYQQALGQGPQFIFQYYREEENGRGNFPPRFSGLQFPNYSSELNVNALELDDSALYLCASSLSNRVSTDTQYFGPGTRLTVL.

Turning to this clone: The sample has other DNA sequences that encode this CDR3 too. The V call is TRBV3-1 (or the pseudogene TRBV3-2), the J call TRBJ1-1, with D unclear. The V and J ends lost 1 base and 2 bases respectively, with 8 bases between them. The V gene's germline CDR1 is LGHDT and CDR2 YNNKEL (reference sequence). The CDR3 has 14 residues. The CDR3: CASSQVQENTEAFF. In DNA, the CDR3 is TGTGCCAGCAGCCAAGTCCAGGAAAACACTGAAGCTTTCTTT.